This TCR beta chain was identified during a study of post-analysis software for immune sequencing data. V was cut by 5 bases and J by 7 bases, with 20 bases left in between. CDR1 and CDR2 from the germline V gene are MNHEY and SMNVEV (reference sequence). This CDR3 is built from 16 residues. This clonotype has only a few counts. Its antigen remains unidentified. Unique molecular identifiers were built into the TCR beta cDNA libraries. TCRdb recomputed calls from the PCR reads with MiXCR, one row per CDR3 protein. In the table there are roughly 800,000 distinct CDR3 sequences, about 43% of which are singletons. Points from the study as a whole: Five TRBV segments were significantly more frequent in patients than in controls. TRBV5-6, TRBV5-1 and TRBV20-1 were among these segments.

This receptor was obtained from a girl under 18 with multiple sclerosis. This rearrangement joins TRBV27 to TRBJ1-4; D remains unclear. What was sequenced was blood. The CDR3 nucleotides are TGTGCCAGCAGTACTTACCGCCCGGGCCTCGGTGAAAAACTGTTTTTT. This translates into CASSTYRPGLGEKLFF.